Listed below are T cell receptor beta chains from one sample, sequenced in a study of CD8 T cells in Susac syndrome. In TCRdb, the immunoSEQ multiplex PCR reads were re-called with MiXCR into one record per CDR3 protein. The table shows 120,000 to 150,000 distinct CDR3 sequences, with approximately 95% occurring only once. Sequencing was done on a sample of CD8+ T cells from PBMCs. Receptors originate from a human donor in good health. Each CDR3 is given with its conserved first and last residue. The size field is filled for only some rows; it gives once, few, many or a size class.

CASSFAGGGTEAFF	.	TRBV11-2	TRBJ1-1
CSVRGLAEYF	once	TRBV29-1	TRBJ2-5
CSDRRRYGYTF	.	TRBV20-1	TRBJ1-2
CASSYSINEQFF	.	TRBV7-9	TRBJ2-1
CSVSEGASYEQYF	.	TRBV29-1	TRBJ2-7
CASSESGLAHEQYF	.	TRBV2	TRBJ2-7
CASSSERQGHTEAFF	.	TRBV7-3	TRBJ1-1
CASSQALENYGYTF	.	TRBV3-1	TRBJ1-2
CSVEGSGGSGREADTQYF	.	TRBV29-1	TRBJ2-3
CSAGLDNTGELFF	.	TRBV20-1	TRBJ2-2
CASFPRGTGPNYGYTF	.	TRBV27	TRBJ1-2
CASSFTQAGELFF	.	TRBV27	TRBJ2-2
CASSLYHNEQFF	.	TRBV7-8	TRBJ2-1
CASSQDKESRGTEAFF	once	TRBV4-3	TRBJ1-1
CASKLGQDHGYTF	.	TRBV5-4	TRBJ1-2
CSVVWQGLSGEQYF	.	TRBV29-1	TRBJ2-7
CASSQGRGYLYEQYF	.	TRBV4-3	TRBJ2-7
CASSVGLAYEQFF	.	TRBV5-1	TRBJ2-1
CASSAGVGSNQPQHF	.	TRBV19	TRBJ1-5
CASSFRLEHNEQFF	.	TRBV6-2/TRBV6-3	TRBJ2-1
CASSHNTEAFF	.	TRBV6-5	TRBJ1-1
CASSYSSEQYF	.	TRBV6-5	TRBJ2-7
CASSKTSLSYEQYF	once	TRBV12-3/TRBV12-4	TRBJ2-7
CASSLSGQGADEQYF	.	TRBV7-9	TRBJ2-7
CASSLRQGAGNQPQHF	.	TRBV19	TRBJ1-5
CASSFSRDGNGYTF	.	TRBV28	TRBJ1-2
CASSLGTGATQETQYF	.	TRBV27	TRBJ2-5
CATSRDLWTGTYEQYF	once	TRBV15	TRBJ2-7
CACLRAGLAGYTGELFF	.	TRBV30	TRBJ2-2